This entry lists 32 T cell receptor beta chains sequenced from one sample in a study of blood T cell repertoires in COVID-19 (dated by TCRdb to 2020 to 2021). Libraries were constructed by the immunoSEQ multiplex PCR assay. Entries here come from immuneACCESS through TCRdb and include only in-frame sequences with V and J called. Some clones fail to appear in such tables; in the studies checked, an unresolved V gene covers under half of the shortfall, and the cause of the remainder is unknown. The sample table shows 300,000 to 450,000 clones, and 89% are seen once. 3% to 4% of the sample is taken by the ten largest. Sequenced material: peripheral blood. The receptors were gathered from a woman in her sixties or seventies with COVID-19, enrolled during active disease.

The chain combines TRBV5-4 with TRBJ1-2, with D possibly matching TRBD1 (5 bases). The germline V and J ends were trimmed by 0 bases and 4 bases, with 13 bases remaining between them. This CDR3 region has 15 residues. Looked up from germline, CDR1 is SGHNT and CDR2 is YYREEE (reference sequence). DNA of the CDR3: TGTGCCAGCAGCTTGGCGGAAAGGGGTTTCTATGGCTACACCTTC. Its protein is CASSLAERGFYGYTF.

J is TRBJ1-5 and V is TRBV19; 10 bases are shared with TRBD1. Trimming removed 6 bases from V and 4 bases from J; junction bases left unmatched: 3. The CDR3 sequence is 14 residues long. Germline V gene lookup returns CDR1 LNHDA and CDR2 SQIVND (reference sequence). CDR3 loop: CASREDRGNQPQHF. The CDR3 DNA reads TGTGCCAGTAGAGAGGACAGGGGGAATCAGCCCCAGCATTTT.

The V call is TRBV9, the J call TRBJ2-7, with D perhaps matching TRBD2 (5 bases). In germline, CDR1 is SGDLS, CDR2 YYNGEE. V was clipped by 4 bases and J by 4 bases, with 15 bases between them. CDR3 length: 14 residues. The CDR3 coding sequence is TGTGCCAGCAGCCCCCGGGGAGAGACATACGAGCAGTACTTC. Its protein product is CASSPRGETYEQYF.

V usage is TRBV5-1 and J usage is TRBJ1-1; D gene unclear. The CDR3 has 13 amino acids. Germline V gene sequence: CDR1 SGHRS, CDR2 YFSETQ. The V and J ends lost 2 bases and 5 bases respectively, with 10 bases between them. The CDR3 DNA reads TGCGCCAGCAGCTTAACTCAGAGGACTGAAGCTTTCTTT. Amino acids: CASSLTQRTEAFF.

The chain uses TRBV28 and TRBJ1-3; 7 bases are a match to TRBD1. V trimming: 7 bases; J trimming: 2 bases; junction bases outside the gene matches: 8. The CDR3 runs to 15 residues. Germline V CDR1 and CDR2: MDHEN, SYDVKM. In DNA, the CDR3 is TGTGCCAGCATCCCCGACAGGGTAGCTGGAAACACCATATATTTT. Translating gives CASIPDRVAGNTIYF.

The chain joins TRBV28 to TRBJ1-6; weak D call: TRBD1 (5 bases). Germline V gene data show CDR1 as MDHEN and CDR2 as SYDVKM. The CDR3 has 15 amino acids. The V gene lost 11 bases and the J gene lost 1 base, with 15 bases spanning the gap. DNA for the CDR3: TGTGCCTCAGTTACGGGGGGGTCCTATAATTCACCCCTCCACTTT. Translation: CASVTGGSYNSPLHF.

This chain uses TRBV28 with TRBJ2-7; 10 bases fit TRBD2. The ends lost 4 bases at V and 9 bases at J; junction bases unmatched: 9. The CDR3 extends over 14 amino acids. The germline CDR1 and CDR2 sequences are MDHEN and SYDVKM. The CDR3 DNA reads as TGTGCCAGCAGTTACCGTAGCGGGGGGTGGAGGCAGTACTTC. This sequence encodes CASSYRSGGWRQYF.

This sequence joins TRBV18 and TRBJ2-1; 7 bases agree with TRBD1. Germline V gene lookup returns CDR1 KGHSH and CDR2 LQKENI. This CDR3 has 14 amino acids. Unmatched junction bases numbered 5, after V lost 5 bases and J lost 4 bases. CDR3 loop: CASSNTDRYNEQFF. The CDR3 DNA is TGTGCCAGCTCAAATACGGACAGGTACAATGAGCAGTTCTTC.

The rearrangement links TRBV10-3 to TRBJ2-1; the match to TRBD2 covers 9 bases. CDR1 ENHRY and CDR2 SYGVKD come from the germline V gene. This CDR3 has 15 amino acids. The V gene end was trimmed by 11 bases and the J gene end by 9 bases; junction bases not matched to a gene: 17. CDR3 sequence reads: CASGAAGGLWGEQFF. The CDR3 nucleotides read TGTGCCTCTGGCGCAGCGGGGGGCCTCTGGGGTGAGCAGTTCTTC.

This chain connects TRBV5-1 to TRBJ2-5; D is uncertain. V lost 1 base and J lost 2, with 3 bases in between. CDR1 and CDR2 (germline): SGHRS, YFSETQ. CDR3 length equals 12 residues. The CDR3 DNA reads as TGCGCCAGCAGCTTGTCTCAAGAGACCCAGTACTTC. It is translated as CASSLSQETQYF.

The chain is built from TRBV7-8 and TRBJ1-1; 7 bases are a match to TRBD1. J gave up 0 bases and V 5 bases, and 12 bases lay outside the gene matches. In germline, CDR1 is SGHVS, CDR2 FQNEAQ. This CDR3 has 17 residues. As DNA, the CDR3 is TGTGCCAGCAGCACTGGACAGGCGTTAACTATGAACACTGAAGCTTTCTTT. Protein product: CASSTGQALTMNTEAFF.

This chain connects TRBV2 to TRBJ1-5; 7 bases align to TRBD1. After removal of 3 bases from V and 4 bases from J, the junction contained 3 bases not matched to a gene. Germline lookup yields CDR1 SNHLY and CDR2 FYNNEI. The length of the CDR3 is 14 residues. CDR3 bases: TGTGCCAGCAGTGATGAACAGGGGAATCAGCCCCAGCATTTT. This encodes CASSDEQGNQPQHF.

In its sample, this clone was seen once. The V and J genes are TRBV4-1 and TRBJ2-7; D unresolved. V lost 0 bases, J lost 4 bases, and 13 bases lay in between. The V gene's germline CDR1 is MGHRA and CDR2 YSYEKL. This CDR3 comprises 15 residues. CDR3 sequence reads: CASSQDDRGGYEQYF. The DNA for the CDR3 is TGCGCCAGCAGCCAAGATGACCGAGGTGGGTACGAGCAGTACTTC.

This chain joins TRBV6-5 and TRBJ1-2; 7 bases fit TRBD1. The CDR3 spans 15 residues. The germline V gene has CDR1 MNHEY and CDR2 SVGAGI. V shed 6 bases and J 7 bases; nucleotides not matched to a gene: 14. In DNA, the CDR3 is TGTGCCAGCAGAGACCTGGACAGGAAGGTGGGTGGCTACACCTTC. Translated, it gives CASRDLDRKVGGYTF.

The chain recombines TRBV6-5 with TRBJ2-7; 7 nucleotides agree with TRBD1. With 7 bases clipped from V and 3 bases from J, the junction kept 9 bases outside the gene matches. CDR3 size: 14 residues. Germline-derived CDR1 and CDR2 are MNHEY and SVGAGI. DNA of the CDR3: TGTGCCAGCACAAACCCGGGACAGAACTACGAGCAGTACTTC. This translates into CASTNPGQNYEQYF.

The V and J genes are TRBV27 and TRBJ2-1; TRBD2 matches at 12 bases. The CDR3 length is 19 residues. The germline V gene has CDR1 MNHEY and CDR2 SMNVEV (reference sequence). V gave up 4 bases and J gave up 5 bases; unmatched junction bases: 15. The CDR3 coding sequence is TGTGCCAGCAGTTCCTCTAGCGGGGGGGCCAGTTCTTACCACAATGAGCAGTTCTTC. This sequence encodes CASSSSSGGASSYHNEQFF.

In this sample, this clone turned up a few times. The V and J genes are TRBV11-1 and TRBJ2-2, with 8 bases matching TRBD2. The CDR3 has 15 residues. Germline V CDR1 and CDR2: SGHAT, FQDESV (reference sequence). With V trimmed by 5 bases and J by 4 bases, 6 bases remained unmatched. CDR3 region: CASSLTGTSTGELFF. The CDR3 DNA reads TGTGCCAGCAGCCTAACCGGGACTAGCACCGGGGAGCTGTTTTTT.

The genes are TRBV28 and TRBJ2-3, with D maybe TRBD2 (6 bases). Germline CDR1 reads MDHEN; CDR2 reads SYDVKM. This CDR3 is built from 15 residues. The ends were cut back, 6 bases at V and 0 bases at J, with 13 bases in the middle. CDR3 sequence (DNA): TGTGCCAGCAGAATGGCGGGGCCAAGCACAGATACGCAGTATTTT. This gives the protein CASRMAGPSTDTQYF.

This chain uses TRBV7-8 with TRBJ1-3; D call uncertain. CDR3 length equals 14 residues. Trimming stripped 5 bases from V and 4 bases from J, with 12 bases between. The germline V gene has CDR1 SGHVS and CDR2 FQNEAQ. The CDR3 DNA sequence: TGTGCCAGCAGCCCCATGCGGATCGGAAACACCATATATTTT. The encoded protein is CASSPMRIGNTIYF.

This clone was seen once. J is TRBJ1-5 and V is TRBV11-2; no reliable D call. Trimming took off 4 bases at V and 10 bases at J, with 8 bases between the two ends. The CDR3 runs 11 residues. Germline assignment: CDR1 SGHAT and CDR2 FQNNGV. CDR3 sequence reads: CASSSSGPQHF. CDR3 sequence (DNA): TGTGCCAGCAGCTCCAGTGGCCCCCAGCATTTT.

The chain joins TRBV18 to TRBJ1-2, with a tentative D call TRBD1 (5 bases). V was cut by 8 bases and J by 0 bases, with 10 bases left in between. The CDR3 is made up of 13 amino acids. Germline V gene lookup returns CDR1 KGHSH and CDR2 LQKENI. The CDR3 DNA reads TGTGCCAGCCAAGACAGCTCTAACTATGGCTACACCTTC. It codes for CASQDSSNYGYTF.

The chain couples TRBV2 to TRBJ2-2, with a weak D call TRBD1 (6 bases). V was cut by 6 bases and J by 6 bases, with 17 bases left in between. The CDR3 runs to 15 residues. Germline-derived CDR1 and CDR2 are SNHLY and FYNNEI. The CDR3 DNA reads TGTGCCAGCAGCCAACCGAGGGGGACCCCCGGGGAGCTGTTTTTT. Translation: CASSQPRGTPGELFF. Combining the CDR3 with reference TRBV2 and TRBJ2-2 gives the whole variable domain EPEVTQTPSHQVTQMGQEVILRCVPISNHLYFYWYRQILGQKVEFLVSFYNNEISEKSEIFDDQFSVERPDGSNFTLKIRSTKLEDSAMYFCASSQPRGTPGELFFGEGSRLTVL.

The genes are TRBV3-1 (or the pseudogene TRBV3-2) and TRBJ1-5; weak D call: TRBD1 (6 bases). V was pared by 3 bases and J by 6 bases, with 15 bases between. Germline loops: CDR1 LGHDT, CDR2 YNNKEL (reference sequence). The CDR3 consists of 15 residues. CDR3 in DNA: TGTGCCAGCAGCCAGAGGGGGGGGGCTCTTCAGCCCCAGCATTTT. Amino acids: CASSQRGGALQPQHF.

The chain uses TRBV5-8 and TRBJ1-4; TRBD1 might be the D (5 bases). Germline CDR1 and CDR2: SGHTS and YDEGEE. V was clipped by 2 bases and J by 15 bases, with 11 bases between them. This CDR3 contains 11 residues. CDR3 sequence: CASSFTGWVFF. As DNA, the CDR3 is TGTGCCAGCAGCTTTACAGGTTGGGTGTTTTTT.

This sequence joins TRBV3-1 (or the pseudogene TRBV3-2) and TRBJ1-1; weak D call: TRBD1 (6 bases). Trimming stripped 5 bases from V and 1 base from J, with 11 bases between. The CDR3 sequence is 14 residues long. The germline V gene has CDR1 LGHDT and CDR2 YNNKEL (reference sequence). CDR3 DNA: TGTGCCAGCAGCTCCTCGGGACAGAACACTGAAGCTTTCTTT. Protein product: CASSSSGQNTEAFF.

The chain recombines TRBV7-2 with TRBJ1-5; no definite D call. V lost 1 base and J lost 0, with 7 bases in between. In germline, CDR1 is SGHTA, CDR2 FQGNSA. This CDR3 spans 15 amino acids. The CDR3 sequence: CASSLGVYSNQPQHF. The CDR3, as DNA: TGTGCCAGCAGCTTAGGAGTGTATAGCAATCAGCCCCAGCATTTT.

V gene TRBV5-4 combines with J gene TRBJ1-2, with TRBD1 matching over 8 bases. CDR1 SGHNT and CDR2 YYREEE come from the germline V gene (reference sequence). The length of the CDR3 is 15 residues. V was pared by 4 bases and J by 5 bases, with 10 bases of the junction left unmatched. The CDR3 region is CASSAPGQAIYGYTF. For the CDR3, the DNA is TGTGCCAGCAGCGCTCCGGGACAGGCAATATATGGCTACACCTTC.

The rearrangement joins TRBV7-2 to TRBJ1-1, with D possibly TRBD1 on 5 matching bases. The V gene lost 7 bases and the J gene lost 0 bases, with 18 bases spanning the gap. CDR1 SGHTA and CDR2 FQGNSA come from the germline V gene. The CDR3 covers 16 residues. The CDR3 DNA follows: TGTGCCAGCATCCCCGGGGGGGGGTGGGTGAACACTGAAGCTTTCTTT. Protein sequence: CASIPGGGWVNTEAFF.

This clone was picked up a small number of times. The chain carries TRBV27 and TRBJ1-4, with 11 nucleotides matching TRBD1. The CDR3 is 16 residues long. Trimming at V came to 2 bases and at J to 7 bases, leaving 6 bases not matched to a gene. Germline-derived CDR1 and CDR2 are MNHEY and SMNVEV (reference sequence). CDR3 protein: CASSLTTGTGGEKLFF. The CDR3 bases are TGTGCCAGCAGTTTAACCACCGGGACAGGGGGTGAAAAACTGTTTTTT.

The chain combines TRBV2 with TRBJ2-6, with 8 bases aligning to TRBD2. Trimming at V came to 7 bases and at J to 0 bases, leaving 5 bases not matched to a gene. This CDR3 has 16 amino acids. Per germline, CDR1 SNHLY and CDR2 FYNNEI. The chain's CDR3 is CASTGRGGSGANVLTF. CDR3 nucleotides: TGTGCCAGCACCGGGAGGGGAGGCTCTGGGGCCAACGTCCTGACTTTC.

V usage is TRBV28 and J usage is TRBJ1-5, with TRBD1 identical over 7 bases. V was pared by 8 bases and J by 6 bases, with 10 bases of the junction left unmatched. This CDR3 region has 14 residues. The germline V gene has CDR1 MDHEN and CDR2 SYDVKM. CDR3 nucleotides: TGTGCCAGCCTTCGACAGGGACTTGGTCAGCCCCAGCATTTT. It encodes CASLRQGLGQPQHF.

V gene TRBV7-2 combines with J gene TRBJ2-7; no firm D call. The germline V and J ends were trimmed by 3 bases and 0 bases, with 6 bases remaining between them. The length of the CDR3 is 13 residues. Germline lookup yields CDR1 SGHTA and CDR2 FQGNSA. The CDR3 protein is CASSFGGSYEQYF. The CDR3 DNA reads TGTGCCAGCAGCTTCGGCGGCTCCTACGAGCAGTACTTC.